This T cell receptor beta chain appears in the sequencing data of a study of cytomegalovirus exposure and HLA in healthy donors. Turning to the study itself: The 95 to 150 validation repertoires used a platform that matched the one used for the approximately 620 first-cohort repertoires, as a later analysis reported.

Study observations and caveats: In vitro assays verified that three CMV-associated chains recognized CMV antigens specifically. Rare TCR sequences predominated, though certain public TCRs were found in many donors.

The J segment lost 7 bases and the V segment lost 2 bases, leaving 10 bases of the junction unmatched. Germline V CDR1 and CDR2: SGHDN, FVKESK. This CDR3 is built from 15 residues. At least ten counts were recorded for this clone. The antigen is unknown. Libraries were prepared by immunoSEQ multiplex PCR; TCRdb keeps only in-frame clonotypes and omits some of them. The sample has about 110,000 clones, about 85% seen once. The TCR comes from a woman under 30 in good health and CMV-seronegative. The specimen sequenced was PBMCs. The chain combines TRBV14 with TRBJ2-7; 8 bases fit TRBD1. CDR3 residues: CASSQWDRIYVEQYF. CDR3 coding DNA: TGTGCCAGCAGCCAATGGGACAGGATATACGTGGAGCAGTACTTC.